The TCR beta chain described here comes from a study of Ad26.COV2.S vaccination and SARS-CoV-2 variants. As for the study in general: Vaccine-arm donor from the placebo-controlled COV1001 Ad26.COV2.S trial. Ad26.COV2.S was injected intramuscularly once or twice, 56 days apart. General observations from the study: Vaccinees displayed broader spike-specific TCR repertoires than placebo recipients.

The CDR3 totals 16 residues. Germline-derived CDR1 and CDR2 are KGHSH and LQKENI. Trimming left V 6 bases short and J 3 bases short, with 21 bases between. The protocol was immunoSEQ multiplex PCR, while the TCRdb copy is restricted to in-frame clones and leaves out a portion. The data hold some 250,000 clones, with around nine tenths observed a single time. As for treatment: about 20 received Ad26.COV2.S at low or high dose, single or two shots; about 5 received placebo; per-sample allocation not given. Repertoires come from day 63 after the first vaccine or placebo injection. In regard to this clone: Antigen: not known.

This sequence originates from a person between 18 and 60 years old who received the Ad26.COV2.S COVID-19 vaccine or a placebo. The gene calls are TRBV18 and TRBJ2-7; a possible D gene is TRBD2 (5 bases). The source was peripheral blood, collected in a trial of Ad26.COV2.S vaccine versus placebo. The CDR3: CASSPLGGLNLYEQYF. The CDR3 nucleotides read TGTGCCAGCTCGCCTCTTGGCGGGCTTAACCTCTACGAGCAGTACTTC.